This TCR beta chain was profiled in a study of glioma-infiltrating T cells after dendritic cell vaccination. At the level of the study: Autologous tumor lysate was loaded overnight onto monocyte-derived dendritic cells grown 6 to 7 days with IL-4 and GM-CSF.

Only in-frame clones appear in the TCRdb table, and some are missing; sequencing was by immunoSEQ multiplex PCR. The sample records roughly 82,000 clones, approximately 90% being singletons. This clonotype was sampled from a human donor with glioblastoma. The sample here was blood, taken before dendritic cell vaccination.

The CDR3 DNA reads as TGCGCCAGCAGCGCCGGGACTAGCGGGGTTAACAATGAGCAGTTCTTC. It specifies CASSAGTSGVNNEQFF. The chain combines TRBV5-1 with TRBJ2-1; 13 bases are shared with TRBD2. This CDR3 comprises 16 residues. CDR1 SGHRS and CDR2 YFSETQ come from the germline V gene. The J segment lost 5 bases and the V segment lost 4 bases, leaving 6 bases of the junction unmatched.